Listed here is a single T cell receptor beta chain. Its antigen is currently unknown. The method was immunoSEQ multiplex PCR; TCRdb's version includes in-frame clones alone and lacks a portion of them. The sample includes more than 140,000 clones, around 90% of them seen just once. The data originate from a study of cytomegalovirus exposure and HLA in healthy donors. Study conclusions and caveats: Cytomegalovirus-associated TCR beta chains were listed, numbering more than 150. Researchers reported that a few CMV-associated chains were confirmed in vitro as CMV antigen-specific.

The CDR3 is 15 residues long. The V gene's germline CDR1 is MNHEY and CDR2 SMNVEV (reference sequence). With V trimmed by 6 bases and J by 4 bases, 5 bases remained unmatched. The sample was PBMCs. This sequence was found in a woman between 18 and 29 years old in good health and CMV-seropositive. J is TRBJ2-1 and V is TRBV27; 11 bases line up with TRBD1. The CDR3 bases are TGTGCCAGCAGGGTAGGACAGGGGGCTTACAATGAGCAGTTCTTC. Residues: CASRVGQGAYNEQFF.